Each of the 6 T cell receptor beta chains below was sequenced from the same sample in a study of CD8 T cells in Susac syndrome. Random hexamers served to reverse transcribe roughly 0.5 to 1 ug RNA. TCRdb re-analysed the immunoSEQ multiplex PCR reads in MiXCR, keeping a single row per CDR3 protein. The sample gives under 200,000 distinct CDR3 sequences, approximately 95% of which show up once; around 0.12% is in the top ten. The specimen sequenced was CD4+ T cells from PBMCs. Receptors were obtained from a human donor with Susac syndrome.

In DNA form, the CDR3 reads TGTGCCAGTAGTATGTTAGGAGATACGCAGTATTTT. Protein product: CASSMLGDTQYF. This chain joins TRBV19 and TRBJ2-3, with D uncertain. V lost 3 bases, J lost 5 bases, and 6 bases lay in between. In germline, CDR1 is LNHDA, CDR2 SQIVND (reference sequence). The CDR3 extends over 12 amino acids.

This chain connects TRBV10-2 to TRBJ1-2; D call uncertain. The CDR3 extends over 12 amino acids. CDR1 is WSHSY and CDR2 is SAAADI in the germline V gene. Trimming pared 2 bases from V and 4 bases from J, leaving 5 bases between. The CDR3: CASSEKSYGYTF. The CDR3 bases are TGCGCCAGCAGTGAGAAGAGCTATGGCTACACCTTC.

V and J are TRBV29-1 and TRBJ2-7, with TRBD1 as a possible D gene (5 bases). This CDR3 is 12 amino acids long. Trimming took 7 bases from V and 2 from J, leaving 12 bases between them. Germline CDR1 is SQVTM and CDR2 is ANQGSEA. The CDR3 DNA follows: TGCAGCGGGCAGGGTTCCACCTACGAGCAGTACTTC. Amino acids: CSGQGSTYEQYF.

The chain has TRBV28 and TRBJ1-1; perhaps TRBD1 as D (6 bases). With 6 bases removed from V and 10 bases from J, the gap between germline ends came to 24 bases. The CDR3 spans 15 residues. Germline V gene lookup returns CDR1 MDHEN and CDR2 SYDVKM. The CDR3 loop is CASSFPDRPGTVAFF. Here the CDR3 DNA reads TGTGCCAGCAGCTTTCCTGACAGGCCGGGTACGGTAGCTTTCTTT. The full variable domain, its missing parts supplied by reference TRBV28 and TRBJ1-1, is DVKVTQSSRYLVKRTGEKVFLECVQDMDHENMFWYRQDPGLGLRLIYFSYDVKMKEKGDIPEGYSVSREKKERFSLILESASTNQTSMYLCASSFPDRPGTVAFFGQGTRLTVV.

The chain employs TRBV29-1 and TRBJ1-2, with a possible D match to TRBD1 (5 bases). Germline CDR1 SQVTM, CDR2 ANQGSEA. The V gene lost 7 bases and the J gene lost 6 bases, with 21 bases spanning the gap. The CDR3 consists of 14 residues. The DNA of the CDR3 is TGCAGCGGCCACGGCGGGGGAGGGGTAGATGGCTACACCTTC. Translated: CSGHGGGGVDGYTF.

This chain connects TRBV9 to TRBJ1-6; no firm D call. This CDR3 spans 12 amino acids. Germline-derived CDR1 and CDR2 are SGDLS and YYNGEE. V shed 3 bases and J shed 7 bases, with 5 bases lying between them. In nucleotides, the CDR3 is TGTGCCAGCAGCGCGACCAATTCACCCCTCCACTTT. Translation gives CASSATNSPLHF.